The 30 T cell receptor beta chains given below trace back to one sample, sequenced in a study of cytomegalovirus exposure and HLA in healthy donors. PCR used 60 Vbeta primers and 13 Jbeta primers. The assay was immunoSEQ multiplex PCR, and TCRdb's table has in-frame clones only and misses some. The sample carries roughly 180,000 clones, 75% to 85% recorded once. The sequencing sample was made of PBMCs. These TCRs come from a female donor in good health and CMV-seronegative.

Here the CDR3 DNA reads TGTGCCAGCAGCGCGGGGACAGGGGGGTACGAGCAGTACTTC. It yields the protein CASSAGTGGYEQYF. The chain employs TRBV9 and TRBJ2-7; 11 bases line up with TRBD1. The V gene's germline CDR1 is SGDLS and CDR2 YYNGEE. V gave up 3 bases and J gave up 4 bases; unmatched junction bases: 3. The CDR3 spans 14 residues. The variable domain in full, completed from reference TRBV9 and TRBJ2-7, reads DSGVTQTPKHLITATGQRVTLRCSPRSGDLSVYWYQQSLDQGLQFLIQYYNGEERAKGNILERFSAQQFPDLHSELNLSSLELGDSALYFCASSAGTGGYEQYFGPGTRLTVT.

The gene calls are TRBV29-1 and TRBJ1-5; the D is unclear. Germline CDR1 reads SQVTM; CDR2 reads ANQGSEA. The CDR3 is made up of 14 amino acids. The ends were cut back, 4 bases at V and 3 bases at J, with 13 bases in the middle. This CDR3 reads CSVGLGTNNQPQHF. The DNA for the CDR3 is TGCAGCGTTGGTTTGGGCACGAACAATCAGCCCCAGCATTTT.

The chain is built from TRBV28 and TRBJ2-4, with 8 bases fitting TRBD1. The CDR3 length is 14 residues. The junction had 4 bases not matched to a gene; V was cut back by 3 bases and J by 6 bases. Germline assignment: CDR1 MDHEN and CDR2 SYDVKM. The CDR3, as DNA: TGTGCCAGCAGTTTCAGGGACAGGATAAACATTCAGTACTTC. This encodes CASSFRDRINIQYF.

The chain has TRBV10-2 and TRBJ1-2, with TRBD1 matching 11 bases. The germline V gene encodes CDR1 WSHSY and CDR2 SAAADI. V trimming: 3 bases; J trimming: 4 bases; junction bases outside the gene matches: 7. CDR3 length equals 16 residues. The CDR3 sequence: CASSDRTGGRGYGYTF. CDR3 sequence (DNA): TGCGCCAGCAGTGATAGGACAGGGGGCAGGGGCTATGGCTACACCTTC.

The chain combines TRBV29-1 with TRBJ2-5, with a possible D match to TRBD2 (5 bases). This CDR3 comprises 13 residues. Germline values: CDR1 SQVTM, CDR2 ANQGSEA. Trimming pared 4 bases from V and 0 bases from J, leaving 9 bases between. As DNA, the CDR3 is TGCAGCGTTGGCCCGGGAAACCAAGAGACCCAGTACTTC. This gives the protein CSVGPGNQETQYF.

This clone was seen a single time. V and J are TRBV27 and TRBJ2-5; 14 nucleotides align to TRBD2. Germline assignment: CDR1 MNHEY and CDR2 SMNVEV (reference sequence). The CDR3 consists of 18 residues. J lost 5 bases, V lost 5 bases, and 13 bases had no gene match. The chain's CDR3 is CASSNERLAGGPAETQYF. In DNA, the CDR3 is TGTGCCAGCAGTAATGAGAGACTAGCGGGAGGGCCGGCGGAGACCCAGTACTTC.

The V call is TRBV7-3, the J call TRBJ1-2, with D perhaps matching TRBD1 (5 bases). V lost 5 bases and J lost 5, with 15 bases in between. CDR3 size: 14 residues. Germline values: CDR1 SGHTA, CDR2 FQGTGA. DNA for the CDR3: TGTGCCAGCAGCCCAACCCCTGGACAATATGGCTACACCTTC. Translated: CASSPTPGQYGYTF. Variable domain in full (rest from reference TRBV7-3 and TRBJ1-2): GAGVSQTPSNKVTEKGKYVELRCDPISGHTALYWYRQSLGQGPEFLIYFQGTGAADDSGLPNDRFFAVRPEGSVSTLKIQRTERGDSAVYLCASSPTPGQYGYTFGSGTRLTVV.

The genes are TRBV15 and TRBJ2-7, with 8 bases fitting TRBD1. After removal of 2 bases from V and 6 bases from J, the junction contained 6 bases not matched to a gene. The germline gives CDR1 LNHNV, CDR2 YYDKDF (reference sequence). This CDR3 comprises 14 residues. The CDR3 region has the DNA TGTGCCACCAGCAGAAACCAGGGGGCAGGCGAGCAGTACTTC. It specifies CATSRNQGAGEQYF.

This clone was observed a few times. The chain employs TRBV27 and TRBJ1-2; 8 bases match TRBD1. This CDR3 has 13 amino acids. The trim removed 6 bases at V and 4 bases at J, leaving 4 bases unmatched. Germline assignment: CDR1 MNHEY and CDR2 SMNVEV (reference sequence). The CDR3 region is CASSLDRGYGYTF. The CDR3 DNA is TGTGCCAGCAGCCTTGACAGGGGCTATGGCTACACCTTC.

The genes are TRBV4-3 and TRBJ2-1; TRBD2 matches at 9 bases. Per germline, CDR1 LGHNA and CDR2 YSLEER. The CDR3 covers 16 residues. The V segment lost 2 bases and the J segment 7 bases; nucleotides outside the gene matches: 9. DNA of the CDR3: TGCGCCAGCAGCCAATGGGTTAGCGGGAGTAAGAATGAGCAGTTCTTC. This sequence encodes CASSQWVSGSKNEQFF.

This clone is a singleton in its sample. The chain combines TRBV7-6 with TRBJ2-1, with TRBD2 as a possible D gene (6 bases). CDR1 and CDR2 (germline): SGHVS, FNYEAQ. The CDR3 sequence is 13 residues long. The germline V and J ends were trimmed by 5 bases and 10 bases, with 15 bases remaining between them. In DNA form, the CDR3 reads TGTGCCAGCAGCGGCGGGACGGGAGTAGAGCAGTTCTTC. Protein: CASSGGTGVEQFF.

The rearrangement joins TRBV14 to TRBJ2-1; tentatively, D is TRBD1 (6 bases). Trimming left V 3 bases short and J 0 bases short, with 9 bases between. The CDR3 runs to 15 residues. CDR1 and CDR2 from the germline V gene are SGHDN and FVKESK. The CDR3 sequence: CASSQGASSYNEQFF. CDR3 in DNA: TGTGCCAGCAGCCAGGGGGCGAGCTCCTACAATGAGCAGTTCTTC.

The chain employs TRBV4-3 and TRBJ2-3, with D perhaps TRBD2 (5 bases). Germline assignment: CDR1 LGHNA and CDR2 YSLEER. The V end lost 0 bases, the J end lost 5 bases, and 12 bases lay between the germline ends. The CDR3 totals 15 residues. The CDR3 reads CASSQDRGLQDTQYF. CDR3 coding DNA: TGCGCCAGCAGCCAAGATCGCGGGTTACAAGATACGCAGTATTTT.

This clone was seen a handful of times. This chain uses TRBV19 with TRBJ2-2; D is possibly TRBD2 (7 bases). This CDR3 is built from 16 residues. Per germline, CDR1 LNHDA and CDR2 SQIVND (reference sequence). Trimming pared 5 bases from V and 3 bases from J, leaving 16 bases between. The DNA for the CDR3 is TGTGCCAGTAGTCGGAGGGGGGGCGCGGACACCGGGGAGCTGTTTTTT. Its translation: CASSRRGGADTGELFF.

J is TRBJ1-2 and V is TRBV19; a weak D match, TRBD1 (5 bases). Per germline, CDR1 LNHDA and CDR2 SQIVND (reference sequence). Deletions cut 6 bases from V and 3 bases from J, with 11 bases between. This CDR3 region has 13 residues. CDR3 sequence: CASRRQGDYGYTF. As DNA, the CDR3 is TGTGCCAGTAGGAGGCAGGGCGACTATGGCTACACCTTC.

This clone has a handful of counts. The chain uses TRBV5-1 and TRBJ2-2; maybe TRBD1 (7 bases). Trimming left V 7 bases short and J 4 bases short, with 20 bases between. The CDR3 is 16 residues long. Germline CDR1 reads SGHRS; CDR2 reads YFSETQ. This CDR3 reads CASGSRQGGGTGELFF. The CDR3 DNA reads TGCGCCAGCGGATCTAGGCAGGGGGGAGGCACCGGGGAGCTGTTTTTT. Supplemented by reference TRBV5-1 and TRBJ2-2, the full variable domain reads KAGVTQTPRYLIKTRGQQVTLSCSPISGHRSVSWYQQTPGQGLQFLFEYFSETQRNKGNFPGRFSGRQFSNSRSEMNVSTLELGDSALYLCASGSRQGGGTGELFFGEGSRLTVL.

The chain joins TRBV2 to TRBJ1-2; 7 bases agree with TRBD1. V lost 5 bases to trimming and J lost 4 bases; unmatched junction nucleotides: 4. Germline-derived CDR1 and CDR2 are SNHLY and FYNNEI. This CDR3 region has 13 residues. CDR3 sequence (DNA): TGTGCCAGCAGTTGGGACAGCACCTATGGCTACACCTTC. Amino acid sequence: CASSWDSTYGYTF.

The V and J genes are TRBV27 and TRBJ1-6, with D unresolved. Germline CDR1 is MNHEY and CDR2 is SMNVEV (reference sequence). CDR3 length equals 15 residues. Trimming shortened V by 4 bases and J by 13 bases, and 20 bases separated the two germline ends. The CDR3 nucleotides read TGTGCCAGCAGTTACCTCGGAGGTCGCCTAGCCCCCCTCCACTTT. As protein: CASSYLGGRLAPLHF.

The chain employs TRBV5-4 and TRBJ1-2; the D gene is possibly TRBD1 (6 bases). This CDR3 spans 13 amino acids. The germline V gene encodes CDR1 SGHNT and CDR2 YYREEE (reference sequence). Trimming took off 4 bases at V and 1 base at J, with 8 bases between the two ends. Written as DNA, the CDR3 is TGTGCCAGCAGCCCGGACAGTAACTATGGCTACACCTTC. It translates to CASSPDSNYGYTF. Complete variable domain (other parts from reference TRBV5-4 and TRBJ1-2): ETGVTQSPTHLIKTRGQQVTLRCSSQSGHNTVSWYQQALGQGPQFIFQYYREEENGRGNFPPRFSGLQFPNYSSELNVNALELDDSALYLCASSPDSNYGYTFGSGTRLTVV.

This clone was recorded once. The chain employs TRBV6-5 and TRBJ2-3; TRBD2 is a possible D gene (7 bases). CDR1 and CDR2 from the germline V gene are MNHEY and SVGAGI. Trimming cost V 8 bases and J 3 bases, with 12 bases left between them. The CDR3 loop spans 13 amino acids. The CDR3 nucleotides are TGTGCCAGCGGGGGGGCCATAACAGATACGCAGTATTTT. Translation: CASGGAITDTQYF.

The genes are TRBV9 and TRBJ2-7; 8 bases match TRBD2. CDR1 is SGDLS and CDR2 is YYNGEE in the germline V gene. V gave up 2 bases and J gave up 11 bases; unmatched junction bases: 9. The CDR3 is made up of 13 amino acids. The CDR3 region has the DNA TGTGCCAGCAGCGTCGACTCCGCGGGGGGCGAGTACTTC. Its protein product is CASSVDSAGGEYF.

J is TRBJ2-1 and V is TRBV4-2; 8 bases agree with TRBD2. Germline V lookup: CDR1 LGHNA, CDR2 YNFKEQ. V dropped 0 bases and J dropped 0; count of bases not matched to a gene: 7. The CDR3 is 18 amino acids. The CDR3, as DNA: TGTGCCAGCAGCCAAGATTCGGGAGGGAGGAGCTCCTACAATGAGCAGTTCTTC. Protein sequence: CASSQDSGGRSSYNEQFF.

V usage is TRBV18 and J usage is TRBJ1-4; D unclear. The germline V gene has CDR1 KGHSH and CDR2 LQKENI. The CDR3 contains 16 residues. V lost 3 bases and J 0 bases, leaving 11 bases between the germline ends. The CDR3 loop reads CASSPPRSATNEKLFF. The CDR3 nucleotides are TGTGCCAGCTCACCCCCCCGGAGTGCAACTAATGAAAAACTGTTTTTT.

The rearrangement links TRBV7-9 to TRBJ2-7, with 9 bases lining up with TRBD1. Germline trimming cut 1 base from V and 3 bases from J; bases unmatched to any gene: 1. The CDR3 consists of 14 residues. Germline V gene sequence: CDR1 SEHNR, CDR2 FQNEAQ (reference sequence). The DNA for the CDR3 is TGTGCCAGCAGCTTAGAGGGACAGGGCTACGAGCAGTACTTC. It encodes CASSLEGQGYEQYF.

The chain employs TRBV7-2 and TRBJ2-7; possible D gene TRBD1, 5 bases. Per germline, CDR1 SGHTA and CDR2 FQGNSA. V gave up 6 bases and J gave up 3 bases, with 12 bases separating them. CDR3 size: 13 residues. Here the CDR3 reads CASSSDRFYEQYF. The DNA of the CDR3 is TGTGCCAGCAGTTCCGACAGATTCTACGAGCAGTACTTC.

In this sample, this clone turned up once. The CDR3 here is CASSLFWSSYNEQFF. The CDR3 bases are TGTGCCAGCAGTTTATTCTGGAGCTCCTACAATGAGCAGTTCTTC. The V call is TRBV28, the J call TRBJ2-1, with D unclear. CDR3 length equals 15 residues. The germline gives CDR1 MDHEN, CDR2 SYDVKM. Trimming stripped 1 base from V and 0 bases from J, with 7 bases between.

This clone showed up just once. This rearrangement joins TRBV5-1 to TRBJ2-3, with 8 bases lining up with TRBD1. V was clipped by 9 bases and J by 6 bases; unmatched bases: 6. Germline V CDR1 and CDR2: SGHRS, YFSETQ. There are 12 residues in the CDR3. CDR3 nucleotide sequence: TGCGCCACCAGACAGGGGACGGATACGCAGTATTTT. It translates to CATRQGTDTQYF.

The chain employs TRBV29-1 and TRBJ2-3; D is perhaps TRBD2 (7 bases). Trimming removed 7 bases at V and 6 bases at J, with 14 bases between. Germline V gene lookup returns CDR1 SQVTM and CDR2 ANQGSEA. The CDR3 is made up of 12 amino acids. The CDR3 DNA reads TGCAGCGGAGGGAGGGGGACTGATACGCAGTATTTT. Its translation: CSGGRGTDTQYF.

As regards this clone: This same CDR3 is encoded by further DNA sequences in the sample. The chain has TRBV9 and TRBJ2-3; 9 bases are a match to TRBD2. The germline CDR1 and CDR2 sequences are SGDLS and YYNGEE. CDR3 size: 16 residues. V trimming: 0 bases; J trimming: 6 bases; junction bases outside the gene matches: 8. CDR3 sequence: CASSVGLAGVTDTQYF. CDR3 sequence (DNA): TGTGCCAGCAGCGTAGGTTTAGCGGGGGTTACGGATACGCAGTATTTT.

CDR3 loop: CASRLQGGSYEQYF. The CDR3 DNA follows: TGTGCCAGCAGGTTGCAAGGGGGCAGTTACGAGCAGTACTTC. J is TRBJ2-7 and V is TRBV28, with 7 bases matching TRBD1. CDR3 size: 14 residues. In germline, CDR1 is MDHEN, CDR2 SYDVKM. V was pared by 6 bases and J by 4 bases, with 9 bases of the junction left unmatched.